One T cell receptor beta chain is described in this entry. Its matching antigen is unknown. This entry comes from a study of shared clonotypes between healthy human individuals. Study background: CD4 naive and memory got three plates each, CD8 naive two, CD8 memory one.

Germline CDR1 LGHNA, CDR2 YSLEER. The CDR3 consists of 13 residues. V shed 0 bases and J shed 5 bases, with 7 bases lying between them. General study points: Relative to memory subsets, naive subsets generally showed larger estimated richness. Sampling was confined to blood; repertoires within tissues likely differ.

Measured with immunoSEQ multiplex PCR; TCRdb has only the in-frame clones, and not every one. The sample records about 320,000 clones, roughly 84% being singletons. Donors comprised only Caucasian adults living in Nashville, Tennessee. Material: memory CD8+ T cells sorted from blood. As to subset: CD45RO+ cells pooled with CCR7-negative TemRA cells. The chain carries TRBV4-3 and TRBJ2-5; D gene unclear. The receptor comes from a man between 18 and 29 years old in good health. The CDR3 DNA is TGCGCCAGCAGCCAAGATGTTAGCGAGACCCAGTACTTC. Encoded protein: CASSQDVSETQYF.